The source of this T cell receptor (beta chain) is a study of T cells in Graves' hyperthyroidism and ophthalmopathy. The CDR3 covers 15 residues. The germline CDR1 and CDR2 sequences are MDHEN and SYDVKM. With 1 base removed from V and 3 bases from J, the gap between germline ends came to 13 bases. Ophthalmopathy patients had moderate-to-severe active disease, CAS ≥3, NOSPECS ≥4, and disease duration under 3 months. Any patient presenting with uncontrolled infection, other autoimmune disease, pregnancy or lactation was left out. The source material, RNA transcripts, was used to amplify TCR beta CDR3 regions. TCR CDR3 underwent first-round RT-PCR with the HTBI primer set. TCRdb reprocessed the multiplex PCR reads with MiXCR, giving one entry per CDR3 protein. The repertoire holds almost 500,000 distinct CDR3 sequences, with about 20% as singletons. This clonotype was recorded at least ten times. What it binds is not known.

Broader study findings: Blood also held most thyroid clonotypes expanded beyond 0.001. In the analysis, a 13 V-J model separated ophthalmopathy from stable hyperthyroidism.

The rearrangement links TRBV28 to TRBJ2-7, with D possibly called TRBD1 or TRBD2 (5 bases each). This sequence was found in a woman aged 65 to 85 with Graves' ophthalmopathy. Input material: blood. CDR3 residues: CASSLFGGPIYEQYF. Here the CDR3 DNA reads TGTGCCAGCAGTTTATTTGGGGGTCCCATCTACGAGCAGTACTTC.